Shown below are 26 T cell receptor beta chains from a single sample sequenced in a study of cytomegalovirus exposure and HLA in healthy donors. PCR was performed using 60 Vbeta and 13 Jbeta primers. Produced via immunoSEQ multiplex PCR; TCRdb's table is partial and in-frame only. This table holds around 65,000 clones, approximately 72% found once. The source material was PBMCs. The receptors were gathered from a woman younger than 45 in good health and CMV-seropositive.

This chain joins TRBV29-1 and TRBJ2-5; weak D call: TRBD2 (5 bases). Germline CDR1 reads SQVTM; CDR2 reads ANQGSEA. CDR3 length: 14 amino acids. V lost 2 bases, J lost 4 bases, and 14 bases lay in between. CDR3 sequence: CSVEPGPRGETQYF. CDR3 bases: TGCAGCGTTGAACCGGGCCCCCGGGGAGAGACCCAGTACTTC.

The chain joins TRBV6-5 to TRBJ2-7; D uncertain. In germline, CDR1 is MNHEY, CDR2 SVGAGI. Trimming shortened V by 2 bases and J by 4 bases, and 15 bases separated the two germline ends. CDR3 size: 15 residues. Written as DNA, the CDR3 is TGTGCCAGCAGTTACGGCTGGCCAGATCTTTACGAGCAGTACTTC. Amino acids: CASSYGWPDLYEQYF.

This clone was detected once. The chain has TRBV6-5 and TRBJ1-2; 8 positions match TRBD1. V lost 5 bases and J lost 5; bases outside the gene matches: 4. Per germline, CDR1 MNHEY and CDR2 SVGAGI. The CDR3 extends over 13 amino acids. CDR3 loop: CASSKDRAYGYTF. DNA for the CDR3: TGTGCCAGCAGTAAGGACAGGGCATATGGCTACACCTTC.

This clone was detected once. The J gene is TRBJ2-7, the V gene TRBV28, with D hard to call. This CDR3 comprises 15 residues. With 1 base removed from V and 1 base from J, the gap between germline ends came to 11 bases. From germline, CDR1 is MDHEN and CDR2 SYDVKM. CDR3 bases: TGTGCCAGCAGTTTATTTGGCGGTTCATCCTACGAGCAGTACTTC. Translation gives CASSLFGGSSYEQYF.

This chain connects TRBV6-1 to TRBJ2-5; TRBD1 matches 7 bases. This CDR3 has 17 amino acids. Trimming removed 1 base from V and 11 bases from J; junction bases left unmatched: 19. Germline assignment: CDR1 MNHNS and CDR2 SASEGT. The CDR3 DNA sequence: TGTGCCAGCAGTGAAGAAGTAAGACAGGGTCAATTGAGGAGGCAGTACTTC. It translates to CASSEEVRQGQLRRQYF.

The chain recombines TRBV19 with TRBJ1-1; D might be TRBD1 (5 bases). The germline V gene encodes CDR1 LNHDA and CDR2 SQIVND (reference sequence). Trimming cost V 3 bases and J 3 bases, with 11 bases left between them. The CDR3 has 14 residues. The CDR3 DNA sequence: TGTGCCAGTAGTATGGGGGGAGCGTACACTGAAGCTTTCTTT. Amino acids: CASSMGGAYTEAFF.

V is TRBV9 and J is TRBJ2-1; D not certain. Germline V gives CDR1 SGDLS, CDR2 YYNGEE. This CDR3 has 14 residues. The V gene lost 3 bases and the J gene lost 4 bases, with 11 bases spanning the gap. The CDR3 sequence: CASSGPPDYNEQFF. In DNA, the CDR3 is TGTGCCAGCAGCGGCCCCCCAGATTACAATGAGCAGTTCTTC.

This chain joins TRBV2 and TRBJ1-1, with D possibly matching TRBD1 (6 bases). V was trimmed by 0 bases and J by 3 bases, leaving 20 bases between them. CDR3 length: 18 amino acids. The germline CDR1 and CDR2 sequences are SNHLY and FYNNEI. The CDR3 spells CASSEAPPGDRSHTEAFF. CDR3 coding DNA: TGTGCCAGCAGTGAAGCCCCACCAGGGGATCGGTCGCACACTGAAGCTTTCTTT. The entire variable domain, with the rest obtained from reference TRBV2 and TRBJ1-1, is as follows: EPEVTQTPSHQVTQMGQEVILRCVPISNHLYFYWYRQILGQKVEFLVSFYNNEISEKSEIFDDQFSVERPDGSNFTLKIRSTKLEDSAMYFCASSEAPPGDRSHTEAFFGQGTRLTVV.

As DNA, the CDR3 is TGTGCCATCAGTGAGACTAGCGCACAAGATACGCAGTATTTT. This gives the protein CAISETSAQDTQYF. The gene calls are TRBV10-3 and TRBJ2-3; 7 nucleotides align to TRBD2. The CDR3 extends over 14 amino acids. The germline V gene encodes CDR1 ENHRY and CDR2 SYGVKD. J gave up 5 bases and V 2 bases, and 4 bases lay outside the gene matches.

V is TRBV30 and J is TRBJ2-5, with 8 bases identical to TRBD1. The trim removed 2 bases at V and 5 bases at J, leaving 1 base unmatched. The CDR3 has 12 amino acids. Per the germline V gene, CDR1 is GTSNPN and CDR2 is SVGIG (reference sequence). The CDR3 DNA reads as TGTGCCTGGAGTAGGACAGGGGAGACCCAGTACTTC. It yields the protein CAWSRTGETQYF. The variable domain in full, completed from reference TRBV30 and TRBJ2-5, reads SQTIHQWPATLVQPVGSPLSLECTVEGTSNPNLYWYRQAAGRGLQLLFYSVGIGQISSEVPQNLSASRPQDRQFILSSKKLLLSDSGFYLCAWSRTGETQYFGPGTRLLVL.

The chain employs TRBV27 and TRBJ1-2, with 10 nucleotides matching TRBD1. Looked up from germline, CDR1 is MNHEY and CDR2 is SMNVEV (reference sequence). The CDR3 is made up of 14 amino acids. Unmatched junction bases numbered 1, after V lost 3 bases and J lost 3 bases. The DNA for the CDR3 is TGTGCCAGCAGTTTGGGACAGGGGTACTATGGCTACACCTTC. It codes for CASSLGQGYYGYTF.

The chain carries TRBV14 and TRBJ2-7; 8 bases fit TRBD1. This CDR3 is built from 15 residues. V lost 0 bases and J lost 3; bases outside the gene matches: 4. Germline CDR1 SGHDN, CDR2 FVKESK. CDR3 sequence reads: CASSQDLGQGYEQYF. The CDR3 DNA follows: TGTGCCAGCAGCCAAGATTTAGGACAGGGCTACGAGCAGTACTTC.

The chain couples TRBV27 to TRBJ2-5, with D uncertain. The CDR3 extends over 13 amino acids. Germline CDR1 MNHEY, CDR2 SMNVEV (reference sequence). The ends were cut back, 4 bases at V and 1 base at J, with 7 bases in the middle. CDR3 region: CASSYGSQETQYF. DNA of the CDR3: TGTGCCAGCAGTTACGGGTCCCAAGAGACCCAGTACTTC.

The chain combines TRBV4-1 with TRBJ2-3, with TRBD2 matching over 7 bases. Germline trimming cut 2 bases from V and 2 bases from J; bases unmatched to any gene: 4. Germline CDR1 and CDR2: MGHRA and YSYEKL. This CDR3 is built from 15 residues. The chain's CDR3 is CASSQLLAATDTQYF. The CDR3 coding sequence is TGCGCCAGCAGCCAACTGCTAGCGGCCACAGATACGCAGTATTTT.

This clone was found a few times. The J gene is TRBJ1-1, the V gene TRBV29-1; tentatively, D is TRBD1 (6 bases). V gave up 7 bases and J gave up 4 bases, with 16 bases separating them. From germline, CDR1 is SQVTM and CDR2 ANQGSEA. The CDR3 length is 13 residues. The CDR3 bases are TGCAGCGGAGGGGGAAAAGGAGGCACTGAAGCTTTCTTT. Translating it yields CSGGGKGGTEAFF.

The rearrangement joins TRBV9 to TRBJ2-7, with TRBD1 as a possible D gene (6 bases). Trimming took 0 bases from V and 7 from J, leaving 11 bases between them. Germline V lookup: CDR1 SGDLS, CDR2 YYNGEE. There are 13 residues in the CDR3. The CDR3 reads CASSVEQGGEQYF. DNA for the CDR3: TGTGCCAGCAGCGTAGAACAGGGCGGGGAGCAGTACTTC.

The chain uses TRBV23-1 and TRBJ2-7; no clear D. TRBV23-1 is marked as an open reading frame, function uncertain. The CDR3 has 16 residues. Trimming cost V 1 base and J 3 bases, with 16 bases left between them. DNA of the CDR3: TGCGCCAGCAGTCAATTCTTCGGGTCGACCAACTACGAGCAGTACGTC. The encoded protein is CASSQFFGSTNYEQYV.

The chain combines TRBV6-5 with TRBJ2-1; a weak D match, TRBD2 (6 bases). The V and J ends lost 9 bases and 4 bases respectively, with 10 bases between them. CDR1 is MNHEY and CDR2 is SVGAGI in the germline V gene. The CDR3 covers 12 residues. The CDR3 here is CASRGVYNEQFF. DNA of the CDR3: TGTGCCAGTCGCGGGGTATACAATGAGCAGTTCTTC.

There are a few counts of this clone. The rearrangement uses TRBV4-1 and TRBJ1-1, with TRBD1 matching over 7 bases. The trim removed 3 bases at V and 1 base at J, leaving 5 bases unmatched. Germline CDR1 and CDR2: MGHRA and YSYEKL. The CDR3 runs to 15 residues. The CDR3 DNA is TGCGCCAGCAGCCAGCACAGGGGTCAGAACACTGAAGCTTTCTTT. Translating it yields CASSQHRGQNTEAFF.

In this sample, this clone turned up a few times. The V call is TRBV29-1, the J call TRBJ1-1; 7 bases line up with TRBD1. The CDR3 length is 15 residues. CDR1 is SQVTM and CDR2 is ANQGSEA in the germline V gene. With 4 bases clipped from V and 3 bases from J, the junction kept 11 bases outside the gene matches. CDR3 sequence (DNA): TGCAGCGTTGGTGGGGTACAGGGGCGTTACACTGAAGCTTTCTTT. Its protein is CSVGGVQGRYTEAFF. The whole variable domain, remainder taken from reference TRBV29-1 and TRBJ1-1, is SAVISQKPSRDICQRGTSLTIQCQVDSQVTMMFWYRQQPGQSLTLIATANQGSEATYESGFVIDKFPISRPNLTFSTLTVSNMSPEDSSIYLCSVGGVQGRYTEAFFGQGTRLTVV.

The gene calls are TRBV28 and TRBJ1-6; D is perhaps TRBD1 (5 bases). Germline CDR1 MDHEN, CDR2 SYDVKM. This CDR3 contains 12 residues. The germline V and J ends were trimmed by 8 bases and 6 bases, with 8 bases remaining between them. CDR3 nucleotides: TGTGCCAGCGGGGGGAGTAATTCACCCCTCCACTTT. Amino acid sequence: CASGGSNSPLHF. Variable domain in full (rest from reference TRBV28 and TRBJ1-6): DVKVTQSSRYLVKRTGEKVFLECVQDMDHENMFWYRQDPGLGLRLIYFSYDVKMKEKGDIPEGYSVSREKKERFSLILESASTNQTSMYLCASGGSNSPLHFGNGTRLTVT.

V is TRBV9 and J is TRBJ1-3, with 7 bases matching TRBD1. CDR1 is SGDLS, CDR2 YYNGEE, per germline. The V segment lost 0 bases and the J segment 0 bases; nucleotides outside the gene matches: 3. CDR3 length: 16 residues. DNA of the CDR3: TGTGCCAGCAGCGTAGGGGGGGACAGCTCTGGAAACACCATATATTTT. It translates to CASSVGGDSSGNTIYF. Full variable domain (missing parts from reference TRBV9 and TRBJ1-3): DSGVTQTPKHLITATGQRVTLRCSPRSGDLSVYWYQQSLDQGLQFLIQYYNGEERAKGNILERFSAQQFPDLHSELNLSSLELGDSALYFCASSVGGDSSGNTIYFGEGSWLTVV.

Here the CDR3 DNA reads TGTGCCAGCAGCAAAGAGGTGACAGGCAATCAGCCCCAGCATTTT. Translation gives CASSKEVTGNQPQHF. The genes are TRBV21-1 and TRBJ1-5; whether TRBD1, the table's D call, matches the DNA was not checked. TRBV21-1 is designated a pseudogene. The CDR3 extends over 15 amino acids.

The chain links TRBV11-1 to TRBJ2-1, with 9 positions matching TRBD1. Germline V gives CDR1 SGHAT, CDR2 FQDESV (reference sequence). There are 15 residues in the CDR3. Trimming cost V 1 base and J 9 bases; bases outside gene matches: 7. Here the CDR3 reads CASSLGSQGAGEQFF. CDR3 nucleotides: TGTGCCAGCAGCTTAGGGTCACAGGGGGCCGGTGAGCAGTTCTTC.

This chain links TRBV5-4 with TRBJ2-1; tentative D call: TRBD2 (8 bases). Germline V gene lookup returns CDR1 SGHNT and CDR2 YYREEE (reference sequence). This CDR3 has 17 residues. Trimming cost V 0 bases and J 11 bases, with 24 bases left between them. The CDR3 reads CASSLVGAGAVRGKQFF. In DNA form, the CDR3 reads TGTGCCAGCAGCTTGGTAGGAGCGGGAGCGGTCAGGGGGAAGCAGTTCTTC.

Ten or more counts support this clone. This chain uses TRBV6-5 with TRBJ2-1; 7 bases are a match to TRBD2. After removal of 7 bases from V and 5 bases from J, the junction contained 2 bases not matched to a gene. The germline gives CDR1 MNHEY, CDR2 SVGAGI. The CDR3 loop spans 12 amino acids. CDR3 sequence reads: CASKGLNNEQFF. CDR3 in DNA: TGTGCCAGCAAGGGACTAAACAATGAGCAGTTCTTC.